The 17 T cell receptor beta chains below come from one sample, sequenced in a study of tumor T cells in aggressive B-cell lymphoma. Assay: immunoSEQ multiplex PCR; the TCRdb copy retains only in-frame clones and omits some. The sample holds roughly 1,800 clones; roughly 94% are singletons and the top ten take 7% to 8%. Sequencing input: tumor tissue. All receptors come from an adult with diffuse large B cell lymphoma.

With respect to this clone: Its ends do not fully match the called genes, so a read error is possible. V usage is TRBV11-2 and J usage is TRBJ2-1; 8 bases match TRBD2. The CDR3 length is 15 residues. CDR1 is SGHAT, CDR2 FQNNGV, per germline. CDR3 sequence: CASSLLGLGVDEQFF. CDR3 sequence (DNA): TGTGCCAGCAGCTTATTGGGACTAGGGGTCGATGAGCAATTCTTC.

The chain's CDR3 is CASSLYTDTQYF. CDR3 nucleotides: TGTGCCAGCAGCTTGTACACAGATACGCAGTATTTT. This chain connects TRBV11-2 to TRBJ2-3; no reliable D call. Germline CDR1 is SGHAT and CDR2 is FQNNGV. The V gene lost 3 bases and the J gene lost 2 bases, with 3 bases spanning the gap. CDR3 size: 12 residues. Together with reference TRBV11-2 and TRBJ2-3, the CDR3 gives the full variable domain: EAGVAQSPRYKIIEKRQSVAFWCNPISGHATLYWYQQILGQGPKLLIQFQNNGVVDDSQLPKDRFSAERLKGVDSTLKIQPAKLEDSAVYLCASSLYTDTQYFGPGTRLTVL.

The CDR3 bases are TGCGCCAGCAGCATCAGGTCCCTAGCGGAGCCCCGCACAGATACGCAGTATTTT. The encoded protein is CASSIRSLAEPRTDTQYF. The chain couples TRBV5-1 to TRBJ2-3; 7 bases are shared with TRBD2. The CDR3 length is 18 residues. Germline V lookup: CDR1 SGHRS, CDR2 YFSETQ. The J segment lost 1 base and the V segment lost 4 bases, leaving 15 bases of the junction unmatched.

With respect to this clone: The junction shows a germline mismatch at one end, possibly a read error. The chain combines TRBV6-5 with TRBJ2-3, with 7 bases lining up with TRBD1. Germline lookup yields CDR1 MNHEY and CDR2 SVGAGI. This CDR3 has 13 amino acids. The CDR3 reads CVSSYKQGDTQYF. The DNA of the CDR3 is TGTGTCAGCAGTTACAAACAGGGGGATACGCAGTATTTT.

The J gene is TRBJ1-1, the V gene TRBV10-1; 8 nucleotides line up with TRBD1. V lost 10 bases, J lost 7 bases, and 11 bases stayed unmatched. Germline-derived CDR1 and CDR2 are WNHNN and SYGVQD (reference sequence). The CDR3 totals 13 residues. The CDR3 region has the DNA TGCGCCAAGAGGACAGGGATTTCTGTTGAAGCTTTCTTT. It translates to CAKRTGISVEAFF.

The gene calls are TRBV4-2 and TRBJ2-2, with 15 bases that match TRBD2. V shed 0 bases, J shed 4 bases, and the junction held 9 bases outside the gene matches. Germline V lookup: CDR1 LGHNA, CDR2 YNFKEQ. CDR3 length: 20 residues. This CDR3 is CASSQDPGLAGGPGTGELFF. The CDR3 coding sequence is TGTGCCAGCAGCCAAGATCCCGGACTAGCGGGAGGGCCAGGCACCGGGGAGCTGTTTTTT.

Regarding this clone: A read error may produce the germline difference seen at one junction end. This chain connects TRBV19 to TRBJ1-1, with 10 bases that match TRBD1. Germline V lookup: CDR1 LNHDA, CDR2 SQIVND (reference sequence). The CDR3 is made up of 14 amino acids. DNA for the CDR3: TGTGTCAGTACCCTGACAGGGGGCCGCACTGAAGCTTTCTTT. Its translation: CVSTLTGGRTEAFF.

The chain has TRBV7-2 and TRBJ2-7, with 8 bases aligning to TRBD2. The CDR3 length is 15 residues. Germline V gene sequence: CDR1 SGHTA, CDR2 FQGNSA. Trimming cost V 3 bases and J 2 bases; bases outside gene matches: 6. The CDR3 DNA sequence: TGTGCCAGCAGCTTCCTCACTAGCGGAACCTACGAGCAGTACTTC. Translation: CASSFLTSGTYEQYF.

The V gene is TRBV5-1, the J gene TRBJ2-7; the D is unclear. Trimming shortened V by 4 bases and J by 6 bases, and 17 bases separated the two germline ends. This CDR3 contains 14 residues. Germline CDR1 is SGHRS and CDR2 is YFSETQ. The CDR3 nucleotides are TGCGCCAGCAGCCAACAAGGAATGTCAGGCGAGCAGTACTTC. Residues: CASSQQGMSGEQYF.

CDR3 amino acids: CASSARGATNEKLFF. The CDR3 DNA reads TGTGCCAGCAGTGCCCGTGGAGCAACTAATGAAAAACTGTTTTTT. The rearrangement joins TRBV7-9 to TRBJ1-4, with D unresolved. V was clipped by 6 bases and J by 0 bases, with 11 bases between them. The CDR3 is 15 amino acids. The V gene's germline CDR1 is SEHNR and CDR2 FQNEAQ (reference sequence).

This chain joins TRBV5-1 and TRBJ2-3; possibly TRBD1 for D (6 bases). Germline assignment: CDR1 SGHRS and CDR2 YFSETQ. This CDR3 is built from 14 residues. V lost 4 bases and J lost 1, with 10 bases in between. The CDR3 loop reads CASSAGQRTDTQYF. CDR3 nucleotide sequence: TGCGCCAGCAGCGCTGGACAGCGCACAGATACGCAGTATTTT. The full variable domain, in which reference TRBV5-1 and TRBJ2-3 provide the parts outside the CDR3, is KAGVTQTPRYLIKTRGQQVTLSCSPISGHRSVSWYQQTPGQGLQFLFEYFSETQRNKGNFPGRFSGRQFSNSRSEMNVSTLELGDSALYLCASSAGQRTDTQYFGPGTRLTVL.

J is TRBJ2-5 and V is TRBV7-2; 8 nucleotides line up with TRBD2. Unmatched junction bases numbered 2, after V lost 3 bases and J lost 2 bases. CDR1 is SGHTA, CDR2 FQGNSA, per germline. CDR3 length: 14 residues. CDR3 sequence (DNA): TGTGCCAGCAGCTTCCAGCGGGGGCAAGAGACCCAGTACTTC. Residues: CASSFQRGQETQYF.

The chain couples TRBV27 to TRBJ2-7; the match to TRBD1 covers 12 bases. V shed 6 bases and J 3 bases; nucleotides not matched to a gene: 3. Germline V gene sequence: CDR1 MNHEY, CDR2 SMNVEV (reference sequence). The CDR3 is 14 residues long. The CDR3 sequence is CASRGTGGNYEQYF. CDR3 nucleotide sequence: TGTGCCAGCAGAGGGACAGGGGGCAACTACGAGCAGTACTTC.

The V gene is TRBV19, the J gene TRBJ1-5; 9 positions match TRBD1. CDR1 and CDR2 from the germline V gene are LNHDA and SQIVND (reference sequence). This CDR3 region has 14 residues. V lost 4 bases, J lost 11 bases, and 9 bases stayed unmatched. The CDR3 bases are TGTGCCAGTAGTACGGGACAGGGTCTCGGGGCCCAGCATTTT. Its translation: CASSTGQGLGAQHF.

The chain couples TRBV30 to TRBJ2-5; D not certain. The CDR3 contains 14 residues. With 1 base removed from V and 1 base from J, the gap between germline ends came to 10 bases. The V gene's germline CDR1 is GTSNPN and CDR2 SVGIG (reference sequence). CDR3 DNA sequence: TGTGCCTGGAGTGCCGGTAGTGGCCAAGAGACCCAGTACTTC. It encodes CAWSAGSGQETQYF.

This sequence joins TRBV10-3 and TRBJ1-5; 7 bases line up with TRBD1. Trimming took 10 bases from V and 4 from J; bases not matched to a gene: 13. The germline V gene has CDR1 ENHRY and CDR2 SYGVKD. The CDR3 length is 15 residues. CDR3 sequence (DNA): TGTGCCACTAATCCGGGACAGTCGGGGAATCAGCCCCAGCATTTT. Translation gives CATNPGQSGNQPQHF.

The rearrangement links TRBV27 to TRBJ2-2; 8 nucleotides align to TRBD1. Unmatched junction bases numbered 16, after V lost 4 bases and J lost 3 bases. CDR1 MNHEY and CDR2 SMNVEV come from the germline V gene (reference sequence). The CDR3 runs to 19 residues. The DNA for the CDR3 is TGTGCCAGCAGTTGGAGATTGAACCAGGGGGCCGGTGACACCGGGGAGCTGTTTTTT. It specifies CASSWRLNQGAGDTGELFF.